This T cell receptor beta chain was obtained from a study of regulatory T cells in long-lasting Graves disease. Whole-study findings and limits: Newly diagnosed Graves' patients had higher TCR diversity than persistent ones.

Time point specified: newly diagnosed GD, antithyroid drugs for less than 3 months. The authors made the TCR library using RNA they extracted from PBMCs. For TCR beta, libraries came from iRepertoire HTBI primers and Arm-PCR of CDR3 regions. Original handling: Detected in the samples were approximately 58 TRBV and approximately 14 TRBJ segments. TCRdb analysed the multiplex PCR reads with MiXCR anew, one entry per CDR3 protein. The V and J calls were not made by the authors but by TCRdb's processing. The table includes 400,000 to 650,000 distinct CDR3 sequences, roughly a sixth detected once. Concerning this clonotype itself: Its antigen is currently unknown.

These data also formed part of another study, on T cells in Graves' hyperthyroidism and ophthalmopathy.

Source: peripheral blood mononuclear cells (PBMCs), taken at new diagnosis, from a patient treated with antithyroid drugs. The source is a woman aged 35-60 years with Graves disease.

CDR3 protein: CASGSTPGNTIYF. The CDR3, as DNA: TGTGCTAGTGGTTCGACCCCCGGAAACACCATATATTTT. The V call is TRBV12-5, the J call TRBJ1-3; D gene ambiguous. V lost 4 bases and J 4 bases, leaving 8 bases between the germline ends. Germline V lookup: CDR1 LGHNT, CDR2 FRNRAP. The CDR3 length is 13 residues. Complete variable domain (other parts from reference TRBV12-5 and TRBJ1-3): DARVTQTPRHKVTEMGQEVTMRCQPILGHNTVFWYRQTMMQGLELLAYFRNRAPLDDSGMPKDRFSAEMPDATLATLKIQPSEPRDSAVYFCASGSTPGNTIYFGEGSWLTVV.